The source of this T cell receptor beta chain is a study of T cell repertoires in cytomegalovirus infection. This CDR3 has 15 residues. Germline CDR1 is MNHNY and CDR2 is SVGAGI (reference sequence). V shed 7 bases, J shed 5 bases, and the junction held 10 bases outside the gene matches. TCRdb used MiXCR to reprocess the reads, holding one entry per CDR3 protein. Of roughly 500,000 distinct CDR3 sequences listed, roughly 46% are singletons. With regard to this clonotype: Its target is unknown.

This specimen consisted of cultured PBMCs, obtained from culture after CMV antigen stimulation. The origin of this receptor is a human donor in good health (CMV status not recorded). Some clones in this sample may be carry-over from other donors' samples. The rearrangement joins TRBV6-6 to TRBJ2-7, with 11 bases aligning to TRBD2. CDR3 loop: CASNRLAGPRDEQYF. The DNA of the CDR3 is TGTGCCAGCAACAGACTAGCGGGGCCACGAGACGAGCAGTACTTC.